This is a list of T cell receptor beta chains from one sample in a study of T cell responses to AZD1222 COVID-19 vaccine. TCRdb's copy holds only in-frame clones and misses some; the assay was immunoSEQ multiplex PCR. The data contain around 180,000 clones, around 88% of them singletons. The specimen was peripheral blood, collected on day 0 of AZD1222 vaccination. The receptors derive from an adult in good health. Each CDR3 is given with its conserved first and last residue. A D gene is named only where the DNA matches it firmly. Only some rows state a clone size, as once, few, many or a class for expanded clones.

clone_size: once; d_call: NA; j_call: TRBJ2-5; v_call: TRBV28; cdr3_nt: TGTGCCAGCAGTTTAGGGGGTATCAGGGAGACCCAGTACTTC; cdr3_aa: CASSLGGIRETQYF
clone_size: NA; d_call: TRBD1; j_call: TRBJ2-2; v_call: TRBV4-1; cdr3_nt: TGCGCCAGCAGACAAACTGACAGGGGGAACACCGGGGAGGAGCTGTTTTTT; cdr3_aa: CASRQTDRGNTGEELFF
clone_size: NA; d_call: TRBD1; j_call: TRBJ2-7; v_call: TRBV25-1; cdr3_nt: TGTGCCAGCAGTGGGACAGGGGGTGTAAACGAGCAGTACTTC; cdr3_aa: CASSGTGGVNEQYF
clone_size: NA; d_call: NA; j_call: TRBJ2-7; v_call: TRBV7-2; cdr3_nt: TGTGCCAGCAGCTTAAATTGGCGATACGAGCAGTACTTC; cdr3_aa: CASSLNWRYEQYF
clone_size: NA; d_call: NA; j_call: TRBJ2-4; v_call: TRBV28; cdr3_nt: TGTGCCAGCAGTCACCGGGACAAACGAAACATTCAGTACTTC; cdr3_aa: CASSHRDKRNIQYF
clone_size: NA; d_call: NA; j_call: TRBJ2-1; v_call: TRBV19; cdr3_nt: TGTGCCACTGGCGGGAACGTTTACAATGAGCAGTTCTTC; cdr3_aa: CATGGNVYNEQFF
clone_size: NA; d_call: TRBD1; j_call: TRBJ1-3; v_call: TRBV28; cdr3_nt: TGTGCCAGCAGTTTATTCGGGGACAGCCTGTTCTCTGGAAACACCATATATTTT; cdr3_aa: CASSLFGDSLFSGNTIYF
clone_size: NA; d_call: TRBD1; j_call: TRBJ1-6; v_call: TRBV19; cdr3_nt: TGTGCCAGCCAGGGACAGGGATTTTCACCCCTCCACTTT; cdr3_aa: CASQGQGFSPLHF
clone_size: NA; d_call: TRBD1; j_call: TRBJ1-4; v_call: TRBV12-5; cdr3_nt: TGTGCTAGTGGCGGGGACAGGAAAAAACTGTTTTTT; cdr3_aa: CASGGDRKKLFF
clone_size: NA; d_call: NA; j_call: TRBJ1-5; v_call: TRBV6-4; cdr3_nt: TGTGCCAGCAGTAGTACAGGCGGGAATCAGCCCCAGCATTTT; cdr3_aa: CASSSTGGNQPQHF
clone_size: NA; d_call: TRBD1; j_call: TRBJ1-2; v_call: TRBV28; cdr3_nt: TGTGCTACACGACAGGGCGTCTATGGCTACACCTTC; cdr3_aa: CATRQGVYGYTF
clone_size: once; d_call: NA; j_call: TRBJ2-1; v_call: TRBV3-1/TRBV3-2; cdr3_nt: TGTGCCAGCAGGAGGAGGCCACAGGCGAGCTCCTACAATGAGCAGTTCTTC; cdr3_aa: CASRRRPQASSYNEQFF
clone_size: NA; d_call: NA; j_call: TRBJ1-1; v_call: TRBV29-1; cdr3_nt: TGCAGCGTTGATAATGGGTCACCCGAAGCTTTCTTT; cdr3_aa: CSVDNGSPEAFF
clone_size: NA; d_call: TRBD1; j_call: TRBJ1-6; v_call: TRBV28; cdr3_nt: TGTGCCAGCAGTTTAACGACAGGGCCTAATTCACCCCTCCACTTT; cdr3_aa: CASSLTTGPNSPLHF
clone_size: NA; d_call: NA; j_call: TRBJ1-1; v_call: TRBV11-2; cdr3_nt: TGTGCCAGCAGCTTTTCGACAGATCCTAACACTGAAGCTTTCTTT; cdr3_aa: CASSFSTDPNTEAFF
clone_size: NA; d_call: NA; j_call: TRBJ2-7; v_call: TRBV18; cdr3_nt: TGTGCCAGCTCACATAAAGCAGGGGCCCTGTCAGACACCTACGAGCAGTACTTC; cdr3_aa: CASSHKAGALSDTYEQYF
clone_size: NA; d_call: NA; j_call: TRBJ1-3; v_call: TRBV6-5; cdr3_nt: TGTGCCAGCAGTCTGCGCCTTCCTGGAAACACCATATATTTT; cdr3_aa: CASSLRLPGNTIYF
clone_size: NA; d_call: TRBD1; j_call: TRBJ1-1; v_call: TRBV30; cdr3_nt: TGTGCCTGGAGTGCCCTACAGGGGAGGACTGAAGCTTTCTTT; cdr3_aa: CAWSALQGRTEAFF